A selection of T cell receptor beta chains follows, all from one sample in a study of cytomegalovirus exposure and HLA in healthy donors. Produced via immunoSEQ multiplex PCR; TCRdb's table is partial and in-frame only. The sample yields more than 150,000 clones, 70% to 90% seen once. Sequenced input: PBMCs. The receptors derive from a woman younger than 30 in good health and CMV-seropositive. Each CDR3 is given with its conserved first and last residue. Each record gives: CDR3 DNA, CDR3 protein, D gene, V gene, clone size, J gene. D genes are given only for firm matches. A clone size is listed for some rows: how often the clone was seen (once, few, many), or a class if it is expanded.

TGTGCCAGCAGCTACCAGGGCCACGAGCAGTACTTC	CASSYQGHEQYF	.	TRBV2	.	TRBJ2-7
TGTGCCAGCAGCCAAGTGCAGGGACAGGGAGAGACCCAGTACTTC	CASSQVQGQGETQYF	TRBD1	TRBV4-2	.	TRBJ2-5
TGTGCCAGCAGCACCATGACAGGGAGGACTGAAGCTTTCTTT	CASSTMTGRTEAFF	TRBD1	TRBV9	few	TRBJ1-1
TGCGCCAGCAGCTTGGAGGCGGGGACCCCCTATGAGCAGTTCTTC	CASSLEAGTPYEQFF	.	TRBV5-1	.	TRBJ2-1
TGTGCCACCAGCAGAGAGGCAGCGAGCACAGATACGCAGTATTTT	CATSREAASTDTQYF	.	TRBV15	few	TRBJ2-3
TGTGCCAGCAGCTTACTGACTAGCGGGGGCATCCAAGAGACCCAGTACTTC	CASSLLTSGGIQETQYF	TRBD2	TRBV7-2	.	TRBJ2-5
TGTGCCAGCTCACCAGGAGGGGTGCCTTACGAGCAGTACTTC	CASSPGGVPYEQYF	.	TRBV18	.	TRBJ2-7
TGTGCCAGCAGTCCGACAGGGTACACTGAAGCTTTCTTT	CASSPTGYTEAFF	TRBD1	TRBV27	.	TRBJ1-1
TGTGCCAGGATGACGGGGACAACTAGCACAGATACGCAGTATTTT	CARMTGTTSTDTQYF	.	TRBV2	.	TRBJ2-3
TGTGCCAGCAGCTTGGGGGACAGGGAAGGGGAAAAACTGTTTTTT	CASSLGDREGEKLFF	TRBD1	TRBV5-6	.	TRBJ1-4
TGTGCCAGCAGCTTAGGCGTCAGGGGGACTGAAGCTTTCTTT	CASSLGVRGTEAFF	TRBD1	TRBV13	.	TRBJ1-1
TGTGCCAGCAGCTTAGGGGAGGCAGAGAGCTCTGGGGCCAACGTCCTGACTTTC	CASSLGEAESSGANVLTF	.	TRBV7-9	.	TRBJ2-6
TGTGCCAGCAGCGTGGAGGTATACACTGAAGCTTTCTTT	CASSVEVYTEAFF	.	TRBV9	.	TRBJ1-1
TGTGCCAGCAGCCGCCTAGGGGCATCGGGTGCAGATACGCAGTATTTT	CASSRLGASGADTQYF	.	TRBV9	.	TRBJ2-3
TGCGCCAGCAGCTTGTGGGGCAGAAGCACAGATACGCAGTATTTT	CASSLWGRSTDTQYF	.	TRBV5-1	.	TRBJ2-3
TGTGCCAGCAGTTATAGACAGGGGGCGACTGGAAACACCATATATTTT	CASSYRQGATGNTIYF	TRBD1	TRBV6-6	.	TRBJ1-3
TGTGCCAGCAGCTTAGAAGCGGAAGAGACCCAGTACTTC	CASSLEAEETQYF	.	TRBV7-6	.	TRBJ2-5
TGTGCCAGCACTAGGGGGGGCACGATCAATGAGCAGTTCTTC	CASTRGGTINEQFF	.	TRBV28	few	TRBJ2-1
TGTGCCAGCAGCTTCAGACAGGCAAATGAGCAGTTCTTC	CASSFRQANEQFF	.	TRBV7-9	few	TRBJ2-1
TGTGCCTGGATCTTAGCGCCTTTAGGGAATGAGCAGTTCTTC	CAWILAPLGNEQFF	.	TRBV30	.	TRBJ2-1
TGTGCCAGCAGCTTAAAAGGGGGTGGATATTCACCCCTCCACTTT	CASSLKGGGYSPLHF	.	TRBV7-6	.	TRBJ1-6
TGCAGCGTTTCACGGGGTAAGCACACTGAAGCTTTCTTT	CSVSRGKHTEAFF	.	TRBV29-1	.	TRBJ1-1
TGTGCCAGCAGTCGTCCTGAAGCGGGGGAGGAGGAGACCCAGTACTTC	CASSRPEAGEEETQYF	TRBD2	TRBV4-2	.	TRBJ2-5
TGTGCCAGCAGTTTGAAGACTAGCGGGGGGTCGGGCGCCTACAATGAGCAGTTCTTC	CASSLKTSGGSGAYNEQFF	TRBD2	TRBV27	.	TRBJ2-1
TGTGCCAGCAGCGCTCCGGGCTCTGGGGCCAACGGCCTGACTTTC	CASSAPGSGANGLTF	.	TRBV28	.	TRBJ2-6
TGCAGCGTTGGACAGGGCCGTGAAAAACTGTTTTTT	CSVGQGREKLFF	TRBD1	TRBV29-1	once	TRBJ1-4
TGTGCCAGCAGCTTGGGGCAGGGAACAAACAATGAGCAGTTCTTC	CASSLGQGTNNEQFF	.	TRBV5-4	.	TRBJ2-1
TGTGCCAGCAGCTTAACTGGGGACAGGGTTTTGGAGACGCAGTATTTT	CASSLTGDRVLETQYF	TRBD1	TRBV7-3	.	TRBJ2-3
TGTGCCAGCGGGGGCCATAGCAATCAGCCCCAGCATTTT	CASGGHSNQPQHF	.	TRBV28	.	TRBJ1-5
TGTGCCAGCAGCCAAGGGACAGGGAGATTAAACATTCAGTACTTC	CASSQGTGRLNIQYF	TRBD1	TRBV14	.	TRBJ2-4
TGCGCCAGCAGCCAAGATCAGGGGCCAAGGGGGTTCAGACTTCATAATGAAAAACTGTTTTTT	CASSQDQGPRGFRLHNEKLFF	.	TRBV4-1	.	TRBJ1-4
TGTGCCAGCAGCTCACAGGGGGCCTACGAGCAGTACTTC	CASSSQGAYEQYF	TRBD1	TRBV7-3	few	TRBJ2-7
TGTGCCACCAGGCAGGACTTTTCGTATGGCTACACCTTC	CATRQDFSYGYTF	.	TRBV5-4	.	TRBJ1-2
TGCGCCAGCAGCCACCAGTCCGAGCAGTACTTC	CASSHQSEQYF	.	TRBV5-1	.	TRBJ2-7
TGTGCCAGCAGATCCCAGGGAGGGGAGACCCAGTACTTC	CASRSQGGETQYF	TRBD2	TRBV6-1	once	TRBJ2-5
TGTGCTAGTGGTTTGGTAGCGGGAAGGGTGGATTCACCCCTCCACTTT	CASGLVAGRVDSPLHF	.	TRBV12-5	.	TRBJ1-6
TGCGCCAGCAGCTTGGTTGGGGAGGGGGCCAACGTCCTGACTTTC	CASSLVGEGANVLTF	.	TRBV5-1	few	TRBJ2-6
TGCGCCAGCAGCCTCGGGGGTCCTGAGGATACGCAGTATTTT	CASSLGGPEDTQYF	.	TRBV5-1	.	TRBJ2-3
TGTGCCAGTAGGCCACGACAGGGGTATAACTATGGCTACACCTTC	CASRPRQGYNYGYTF	TRBD1	TRBV19	.	TRBJ1-2
TGTGCCAGCTCAGAAAGCGGGGGGCGTAACACTGAAGCTTTCTTT	CASSESGGRNTEAFF	.	TRBV18	.	TRBJ1-1
TGTGCCTGGAGTATGGGACAGGCCTACAATGAGCAGTTCTTC	CAWSMGQAYNEQFF	TRBD1	TRBV30	.	TRBJ2-1
TGTGCCAGCAGCGTAGTTGGGGCAGAGGTCTATGGCTACACCTTC	CASSVVGAEVYGYTF	.	TRBV9	.	TRBJ1-2
TGTGCCAGCAGGGCATACCGGGACAGTGATCAGCCCCAGCATTTT	CASRAYRDSDQPQHF	TRBD1	TRBV6-1	.	TRBJ1-5
TGTGCCAGCAGCTTCGGGGGGACCTACAATGAGCAGTTCTTC	CASSFGGTYNEQFF	TRBD2	TRBV5-6	.	TRBJ2-1
TGTGCCAGCAGTTACGCGGATCTCAACTACGAGCAGTACTTC	CASSYADLNYEQYF	.	TRBV6-5	.	TRBJ2-7
TGTGCCAGCAGCGTAGCCGGGGGGGCCTCCGGGGAGCTGTTTTTT	CASSVAGGASGELFF	TRBD2	TRBV9	.	TRBJ2-2
TGTGCCAGCAGAGAGACTACCGGGACAAGTAACGGCGAGCAGTACTTC	CASRETTGTSNGEQYF	.	TRBV2	.	TRBJ2-7
TGTGCCAGCAGCTGGGGGACTAGCGGGGGGTACTACAATGAGCAGTTCTTC	CASSWGTSGGYYNEQFF	TRBD2	TRBV5-5	.	TRBJ2-1
TGTGCCTGGAGTAGGGGAACCCCCTCTGGAAACACCATATATTTT	CAWSRGTPSGNTIYF	.	TRBV30	.	TRBJ1-3
TGTGCCAGCAGCGTAGGGACAGGGGCGGAGACCCAGTACTTC	CASSVGTGAETQYF	TRBD1	TRBV9	.	TRBJ2-5
TGTGCCTGGGTCCCTGACAAGGCGAGCGGGGGCACAGATACGCAGTATTTT	CAWVPDKASGGTDTQYF	TRBD2	TRBV30	.	TRBJ2-3
TGTGCCAGTAGTAAAGGACAGGGCGGGGAAAAACTGTTTTTT	CASSKGQGGEKLFF	TRBD1	TRBV19	.	TRBJ1-4
TGTGCCAGCAGTGAACGGGCCGGGGGGAATTCACCCCTCCACTTT	CASSERAGGNSPLHF	.	TRBV2	.	TRBJ1-6
TGTGCCAGCAGCTTAGCGGGGGGTACCCAAGAGACCCAGTACTTC	CASSLAGGTQETQYF	.	TRBV7-9	.	TRBJ2-5
TGTGCCAGCAATCCGGGAGGAGAGGGCAATCAGCCCCAGCATTTT	CASNPGGEGNQPQHF	.	TRBV6-6	.	TRBJ1-5
TGTGCCAGCAGTCCGGGACAGACAAACACTGAAGCTTTCTTT	CASSPGQTNTEAFF	TRBD1	TRBV6-6	.	TRBJ1-1
TGTGCCAGCAGCGCCAACCCGGGACAGACTACCTACGAGCAGTACTTC	CASSANPGQTTYEQYF	TRBD1	TRBV9	.	TRBJ2-7